Each of the 28 T cell receptor beta chains below was sequenced from the same sample in a study of T cell repertoires in cytomegalovirus infection. A single record per CDR3 protein comes from TCRdb applying MiXCR to the reads. The table shows 300,000 to 400,000 distinct CDR3 sequences, with more than 9% occurring only once. Specimen: PBMCs. The receptors come from a human donor in good health (CMV status not recorded). Some clones in this sample may be carry-over from other donors' samples.

This clonotype showed up just a few times. J is TRBJ2-3 and V is TRBV30, with D uncertain. This CDR3 comprises 14 residues. Trimming removed 3 bases at V and 6 bases at J, with 16 bases between. Looked up from germline, CDR1 is GTSNPN and CDR2 is SVGIG (reference sequence). Written as DNA, the CDR3 is TGTGCCTGGAGCGGACCGTCGATTGGGGATACGCAGTATTTT. This codes for CAWSGPSIGDTQYF.

The rearrangement joins TRBV19 to TRBJ2-7; D not resolved. The CDR3 extends over 13 amino acids. Per germline, CDR1 LNHDA and CDR2 SQIVND (reference sequence). Trimming removed 3 bases from V and 1 base from J, with 7 bases in between. CDR3 sequence (DNA): TGTGCCAGTAGTATCGGGTCTTCCTACGAGCAGTACTTC. Translation gives CASSIGSSYEQYF.

This clonotype came up many times. The chain employs TRBV24-1 and TRBJ2-2; D unresolved. V shed 4 bases and J shed 0 bases, with 17 bases lying between them. The CDR3 spans 18 residues. CDR1 is KGHDR, CDR2 SFDVKD, per germline. The CDR3 protein is CATSEGMAVLPNTGELFF. The CDR3 DNA reads as TGTGCCACCAGTGAGGGTATGGCAGTCCTGCCGAACACCGGGGAGCTGTTTTTT.

The chain has TRBV27 and TRBJ1-1; D may be TRBD1 (5 bases). Germline V lookup: CDR1 MNHEY, CDR2 SMNVEV (reference sequence). V was cut by 2 bases and J by 5 bases, with 18 bases left in between. This CDR3 contains 16 residues. The CDR3 spells CASSLQRGGLRTEAFF. CDR3 DNA: TGTGCCAGCAGTTTACAAAGGGGTGGACTTAGGACTGAAGCTTTCTTT.

Only a few counts were recorded for this clonotype. The V and J genes are TRBV28 and TRBJ1-4; weak D call: TRBD1 (5 bases). Germline lookup yields CDR1 MDHEN and CDR2 SYDVKM. Trimming stripped 0 bases from V and 8 bases from J, with 19 bases between. This CDR3 has 17 residues. CDR3 DNA: TGTGCCAGCAGTTTATGGCAGGGAGTGCCAAGGAACGAAAAACTGTTTTTT. This codes for CASSLWQGVPRNEKLFF.

In this sample, this clonotype turned up a few times. This chain links TRBV12-3 or TRBV12-4 with TRBJ2-3; TRBD2 aligns across 12 bases. Unmatched junction bases numbered 17, after V lost 5 bases and J lost 2 bases. The length of the CDR3 is 20 residues. The DNA for the CDR3 is TGTGCCAGCAGTCCATCACTCGGACTAGCGGGATTTTTAAACACAGATACGCAGTATTTT. Translated: CASSPSLGLAGFLNTDTQYF.

The rearrangement uses TRBV4-1 and TRBJ2-3, with D perhaps matching TRBD1 or TRBD2 (7 bases each). With 3 bases removed from V and 3 bases from J, the gap between germline ends came to 25 bases. Germline lookup yields CDR1 MGHRA and CDR2 YSYEKL. This CDR3 has 19 residues. Here the CDR3 DNA reads TGCGCCAGCAGCCACACTTGGGTGTCAGGGGGGGCCAGGACAGATACGCAGTATTTT. This codes for CASSHTWVSGGARTDTQYF.

This clonotype was observed at least ten times. The chain is built from TRBV20-1 and TRBJ2-5, with 11 bases fitting TRBD2. Germline V CDR1 and CDR2: DFQATT, SNEGSKA (reference sequence). This CDR3 comprises 17 residues. V dropped 4 bases and J dropped 0; count of bases not matched to a gene: 10. CDR3 DNA sequence: TGCAGTGCTACCACTAGCGGGGGCCCTCTAGACCAAGAGACCCAGTACTTC. It translates to CSATTSGGPLDQETQYF.

This clonotype was found many times. The rearrangement links TRBV28 to TRBJ1-1, with D maybe TRBD1 (6 bases). Germline V gene lookup returns CDR1 MDHEN and CDR2 SYDVKM. This CDR3 comprises 14 residues. V lost 4 bases and J lost 5, with 14 bases in between. The CDR3 loop reads CASSYLRGKTEAFF. The CDR3 nucleotides are TGTGCCAGCAGTTACCTCAGGGGAAAAACTGAAGCTTTCTTT.

This clonotype has only a few counts. J is TRBJ2-1 and V is TRBV12-3 or TRBV12-4, with 7 bases fitting TRBD1. CDR3 length equals 15 residues. V lost 4 bases to trimming and J lost 8 bases; unmatched junction nucleotides: 11. In DNA, the CDR3 is TGTGCCAGCAGTTGGGGCAGGGGGATGGAAGATGAGCAGTTCTTC. Amino acid sequence: CASSWGRGMEDEQFF.

This clonotype showed up many times. The CDR3 protein is CATSREMEWSSTEAFF. As DNA, the CDR3 is TGTGCCACCAGCAGAGAAATGGAGTGGAGTAGCACTGAAGCTTTCTTT. The chain has TRBV15 and TRBJ1-1; no firm D call. V shed 0 bases and J shed 4 bases, with 15 bases lying between them. Germline V gene data show CDR1 as LNHNV and CDR2 as YYDKDF (reference sequence). This CDR3 region has 16 residues.

The V call is TRBV27, the J call TRBJ1-5, with a weak D call TRBD1 (6 bases). With 6 bases removed from V and 3 bases from J, the gap between germline ends came to 15 bases. Germline V gives CDR1 MNHEY, CDR2 SMNVEV (reference sequence). This CDR3 comprises 15 residues. The CDR3 protein is CASSQLRQDNQPQHF. The CDR3 nucleotides read TGTGCCAGCAGCCAACTCAGACAGGACAATCAGCCCCAGCATTTT.

V gene TRBV19 combines with J gene TRBJ2-2, with D perhaps matching TRBD2 (6 bases). Germline-derived CDR1 and CDR2 are LNHDA and SQIVND (reference sequence). There are 21 residues in the CDR3. V was clipped by 7 bases and J by 0 bases, with 30 bases between them. The chain's CDR3 is CASTSRKKGSSVGANTGELFF. CDR3 bases: TGTGCCAGTACCTCACGCAAAAAGGGGTCTAGCGTCGGCGCGAACACCGGGGAGCTGTTTTTT.

Ten or more counts support this clonotype. V is TRBV7-2 and J is TRBJ1-3, with unresolved D. V lost 1 base and J 0 bases, leaving 13 bases between the germline ends. The germline CDR1 and CDR2 sequences are SGHTA and FQGNSA. The CDR3 is 17 amino acids. The CDR3 nucleotides are TGTGCCAGCAGCTTAGAGTTTGGGCGGAGCTCTGGAAACACCATATATTTT. Translated, it gives CASSLEFGRSSGNTIYF.

This clonotype was picked up a small number of times. The gene calls are TRBV7-6 and TRBJ2-3; D is undetermined. Trimming took 11 bases from V and 0 from J, leaving 15 bases between them. There are 14 residues in the CDR3. Germline CDR1 is SGHVS and CDR2 is FNYEAQ. CDR3: CAGSRSTSTDTQYF. The CDR3 region has the DNA TGTGCCGGGTCCCGCTCTACTAGCACAGATACGCAGTATTTT.

The sample holds many counts of this clonotype. The chain carries TRBV5-1 and TRBJ1-2; 7 bases are a match to TRBD1. J gave up 8 bases and V 2 bases, and 6 bases lay outside the gene matches. This CDR3 has 13 residues. CDR1 and CDR2 (germline): SGHRS, YFSETQ. The CDR3 is CASSFRQGEGYTF. The CDR3 bases are TGCGCCAGCAGCTTTCGACAGGGTGAAGGCTACACCTTC.

The chain links TRBV5-1 to TRBJ1-5; TRBD1 is a possible D gene (6 bases). The CDR3 is 15 amino acids. Trimming cost V 4 bases and J 0 bases, with 11 bases left between them. Germline V lookup: CDR1 SGHRS, CDR2 YFSETQ. The CDR3 region has the DNA TGCGCCAGCAGCCCGGACAGTTATAGCAATCAGCCCCAGCATTTT. Protein sequence: CASSPDSYSNQPQHF.

This clonotype occurred a few times. The rearrangement links TRBV4-3 to TRBJ1-6; TRBD1 aligns across 11 bases. This CDR3 comprises 14 residues. From germline, CDR1 is LGHNA and CDR2 YSLEER. V trimming: 5 bases; J trimming: 11 bases; junction bases outside the gene matches: 5. The CDR3 bases are TGCGCCAGCAGCTCCTGGACAGGGGGCACACCCCTCCACTTT. Translation gives CASSSWTGGTPLHF.

The chain carries TRBV7-9 and TRBJ2-5; the D is unclear. Germline-derived CDR1 and CDR2 are SEHNR and FQNEAQ (reference sequence). V gave up 3 bases and J gave up 5 bases, with 13 bases separating them. CDR3 length: 14 amino acids. CDR3 sequence reads: CASSLVASGETQYF. CDR3 coding DNA: TGTGCCAGCAGCTTGGTCGCGTCCGGGGAGACCCAGTACTTC. Combining the CDR3 with reference TRBV7-9 and TRBJ2-5 gives the whole variable domain DTGVSQNPRHKITKRGQNVTFRCDPISEHNRLYWYRQTLGQGPEFLTYFQNEAQLEKSRLLSDRFSAERPKGSFSTLEIQRTEQGDSAMYLCASSLVASGETQYFGPGTRLLVL.

This clonotype was seen a few times. The V call is TRBV7-8, the J call TRBJ2-5; possibly TRBD1 for D (6 bases). The CDR3 covers 15 residues. V lost 0 bases to trimming and J lost 3 bases, with 11 bases between them. CDR1 SGHVS and CDR2 FQNEAQ come from the germline V gene. CDR3 protein: CASSLALQGKETQYF. CDR3 coding DNA: TGTGCCAGCAGCTTAGCGCTACAGGGCAAAGAGACCCAGTACTTC.

This clonotype appeared many times. The J gene is TRBJ1-2, the V gene TRBV7-9; a weak D match, TRBD1 (5 bases). CDR1 is SEHNR and CDR2 is FQNEAQ in the germline V gene (reference sequence). This CDR3 contains 12 residues. The V end lost 3 bases, the J end lost 6 bases, and 8 bases lay between the germline ends. As DNA, the CDR3 is TGTGCCAGCAGCTTGGGACCGAATGGCTACACCTTC. It codes for CASSLGPNGYTF.

The chain combines TRBV4-1 with TRBJ2-7; TRBD1 matches 9 bases. V dropped 4 bases and J dropped 0; count of bases not matched to a gene: 7. The CDR3 runs 16 residues. CDR1 MGHRA and CDR2 YSYEKL come from the germline V gene. CDR3 in amino acids: CASSLMTGGFSYEQYF. The CDR3 DNA is TGCGCCAGCAGCCTTATGACAGGGGGATTCTCCTACGAGCAGTACTTC.

This clonotype was seen only a few times. In DNA form, the CDR3 reads TGTGCCAGCAGCCCGCCCGGACTAGCGGGGGGGCCAGGTTGGTTCTTC. It encodes CASSPPGLAGGPGWFF. The rearrangement joins TRBV7-2 to TRBJ2-1; 15 nucleotides align to TRBD2. Trimming removed 5 bases from V and 15 bases from J; junction bases left unmatched: 14. Germline CDR1 and CDR2: SGHTA and FQGNSA. The CDR3 has 16 amino acids.

The V gene is TRBV7-6, the J gene TRBJ1-4, with D possibly TRBD1 on 5 matching bases. This CDR3 contains 17 residues. Germline V CDR1 and CDR2: SGHVS, FNYEAQ. V was shortened by 5 bases and J by 3 bases, with 19 bases between the two germline ends. CDR3 protein: CASSRRISSGPNEKLFF. In DNA, the CDR3 is TGTGCCAGCAGCCGGCGAATCAGTTCAGGGCCTAATGAAAAACTGTTTTTT.

This clonotype has at least ten counts. The V call is TRBV7-2, the J call TRBJ2-7; no firm D call. Trimming stripped 8 bases from V and 2 bases from J, with 13 bases between. CDR3 length: 13 amino acids. CDR1 is SGHTA, CDR2 FQGNSA, per germline. The CDR3 DNA follows: TGTGCCAGCCTCTTCGCCCCGACCTACGAGCAGTACTTC. This translates into CASLFAPTYEQYF.

J is TRBJ1-5 and V is TRBV19; 10 nucleotides match TRBD1. Trimming took 4 bases from V and 7 from J; bases not matched to a gene: 10. This CDR3 has 16 amino acids. CDR1 is LNHDA, CDR2 SQIVND, per germline (reference sequence). The DNA for the CDR3 is TGTGCCAGTAGTACGTCCCGGGACAGGGGTGGACAGCCCCAGCATTTT. Its protein product is CASSTSRDRGGQPQHF.

At least ten counts were recorded for this clonotype. This rearrangement joins TRBV12-3 or TRBV12-4 to TRBJ1-5; tentative D call: TRBD1 (6 bases). Trimming shortened V by 6 bases and J by 6 bases, and 21 bases separated the two germline ends. CDR3 length: 16 amino acids. The DNA for the CDR3 is TGTGCCAGCAGCCGAGGCAGAGGAACAGGGTTTCAGCCCCAGCATTTT. This codes for CASSRGRGTGFQPQHF.

This clonotype was seen ten or more times. V and J are TRBV7-2 and TRBJ2-5, with D unclear. In germline, CDR1 is SGHTA, CDR2 FQGNSA. This CDR3 contains 15 residues. Trimming removed 4 bases from V and 7 bases from J, with 19 bases in between. The DNA of the CDR3 is TGTGCCAGCAGCTCGTCCCCTCGCCCGCCCAGGACCCAGTACTTC. It translates to CASSSSPRPPRTQYF.